What follows are 4 T cell receptor beta chains derived from one specimen sequenced in a study of T-cell reconstitution after alpha-beta-depleted transplantation in children. As it was prepared, the TCRbeta library received unique molecular identifiers. TCRdb reanalysed the PCR reads using MiXCR and keeps one entry per CDR3 protein. The table includes more than 500,000 distinct CDR3 sequences, 9.5% to 12% detected once. The specimen was PBMCs, mostly from graft donor cells, collected 180 days after TCRalphabeta/CD19-depleted stem cell transplant. The source is a female patient aged 2-10 years who had a stem cell transplant for aplastic anemia, so the T cells may come from the graft donor.

A few counts support this clonotype. The V gene is TRBV6-2 or TRBV6-3, the J gene TRBJ2-3; 10 bases are shared with TRBD2. The V and J ends lost 7 bases and 4 bases, in that order; junction bases with no gene match: 17. Looked up from germline, CDR1 is MNHEY and CDR2 is SVGEGT. The CDR3 extends over 18 amino acids. DNA of the CDR3: TGTGCCAGCACCCAACGGGTCCTAGCGGGAGTCGGAGCAGATACGCAGTATTTT. Protein product: CASTQRVLAGVGADTQYF.

The chain links TRBV3-1 to TRBJ2-1; 11 bases match TRBD2. Looked up from germline, CDR1 is LGHDT and CDR2 is YNNKEL (reference sequence). The trim removed 4 bases at V and 5 bases at J, leaving 13 bases unmatched. This CDR3 has 18 residues. The CDR3 sequence is CASSPTQRLAGINNEQFF. The CDR3 nucleotides read TGTGCCAGCAGCCCGACCCAACGACTAGCGGGAATCAACAATGAGCAGTTCTTC.

This chain links TRBV4-3 with TRBJ2-1; D is unresolved. This CDR3 has 16 residues. The germline V gene has CDR1 LGHNA and CDR2 YSLEER. Trimming stripped 4 bases from V and 1 base from J, with 14 bases between. Here the CDR3 reads CASSRGSWGSYNEQFF. The CDR3 nucleotides are TGCGCCAGCAGCCGGGGATCATGGGGATCCTACAATGAGCAGTTCTTC.

This clonotype came up a few times. V gene TRBV11-1 combines with J gene TRBJ1-2, with 9 bases matching TRBD1. The germline V gene encodes CDR1 SGHAT and CDR2 FQDESV (reference sequence). Trimming removed 5 bases from V and 2 bases from J; junction bases left unmatched: 21. The CDR3 runs 20 residues. The chain's CDR3 is CASSPRFFWGSGQGNYGYTF. The CDR3 DNA sequence: TGTGCCAGCAGCCCCCGTTTCTTCTGGGGATCAGGACAGGGGAACTATGGCTACACCTTC.